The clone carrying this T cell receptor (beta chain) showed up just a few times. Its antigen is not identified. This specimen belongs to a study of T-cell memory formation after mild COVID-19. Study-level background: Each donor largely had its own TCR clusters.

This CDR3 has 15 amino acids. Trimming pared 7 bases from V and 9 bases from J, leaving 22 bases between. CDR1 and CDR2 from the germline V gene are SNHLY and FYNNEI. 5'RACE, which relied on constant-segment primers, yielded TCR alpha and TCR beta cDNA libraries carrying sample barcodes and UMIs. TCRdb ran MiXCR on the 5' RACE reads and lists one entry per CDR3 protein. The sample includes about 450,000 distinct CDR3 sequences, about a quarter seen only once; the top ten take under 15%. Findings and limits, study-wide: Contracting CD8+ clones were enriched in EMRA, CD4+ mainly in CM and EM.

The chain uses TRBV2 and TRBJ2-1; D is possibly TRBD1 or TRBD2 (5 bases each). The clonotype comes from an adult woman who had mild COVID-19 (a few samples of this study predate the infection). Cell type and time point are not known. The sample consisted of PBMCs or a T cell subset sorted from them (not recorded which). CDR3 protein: CASKLGAAAGGEQFF. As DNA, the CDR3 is TGTGCCAGCAAGTTAGGGGCTGCTGCGGGCGGTGAGCAGTTCTTC. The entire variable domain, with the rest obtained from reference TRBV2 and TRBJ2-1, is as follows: EPEVTQTPSHQVTQMGQEVILRCVPISNHLYFYWYRQILGQKVEFLVSFYNNEISEKSEIFDDQFSVERPDGSNFTLKIRSTKLEDSAMYFCASKLGAAAGGEQFFGPGTRLTVL.